The 10 T cell receptor beta chains given below trace back to one sample, sequenced in a study of T-cell memory formation after mild COVID-19. TCRdb processed the 5' RACE reads anew with MiXCR; each CDR3 protein has one entry. The sample records approximately 240,000 distinct CDR3 sequences, roughly 15% being singletons. Sequenced: PBMCs or a T cell subset sorted from them (not recorded which). The source of these receptors is a young man who had mild COVID-19 (a few samples of this study predate the infection). Cell type and time point are not known.

This clonotype has only a few counts. The rearrangement joins TRBV7-9 to TRBJ2-3; 14 bases map to TRBD2. CDR3 length equals 17 residues. Germline V gene data show CDR1 as SEHNR and CDR2 as FQNEAQ (reference sequence). Germline trimming cut 5 bases from V and 4 bases from J; bases unmatched to any gene: 8. CDR3 in DNA: TGTGCCAGCAGCCTCCGACTAGCGGGGGGGCCTGCAGATACGCAGTATTTT. It yields the protein CASSLRLAGGPADTQYF.

The chain recombines TRBV5-8 with TRBJ1-6; 7 positions match TRBD1. V lost 3 bases, J lost 5 bases, and 5 bases stayed unmatched. Germline V gene lookup returns CDR1 SGHTS and CDR2 YDEGEE. The CDR3 sequence is 15 residues long. The CDR3 is CASSWGQFHNSPLHF. As DNA, the CDR3 is TGTGCCAGCAGCTGGGGACAGTTCCATAATTCACCCCTCCACTTT.

The chain recombines TRBV5-1 with TRBJ1-1, with D unclear. Trimming took 4 bases from V and 6 from J, leaving 10 bases between them. The germline gives CDR1 SGHRS, CDR2 YFSETQ. There are 12 residues in the CDR3. The CDR3 region has the DNA TGCGCCAGCAGCCGGAAATGGCCTGAAGCTTTCTTT. Its translation is CASSRKWPEAFF.

The chain's CDR3 is CASKLATAGANVLTF. DNA of the CDR3: TGTGCCAGCAAGCTCGCCACAGCTGGGGCCAACGTCCTGACTTTC. The V gene is TRBV2, the J gene TRBJ2-6; no definite D call. Germline loops: CDR1 SNHLY, CDR2 FYNNEI. The CDR3 runs 15 residues. Trimming stripped 7 bases from V and 2 bases from J, with 12 bases between. Full variable domain (remainder filled in from reference TRBV2 and TRBJ2-6): EPEVTQTPSHQVTQMGQEVILRCVPISNHLYFYWYRQILGQKVEFLVSFYNNEISEKSEIFDDQFSVERPDGSNFTLKIRSTKLEDSAMYFCASKLATAGANVLTFGAGSRLTVL.

The V gene is TRBV5-1, the J gene TRBJ1-6, with D perhaps matching TRBD1 (6 bases). V dropped 0 bases and J dropped 8 bases, with 12 bases sitting between them. Germline-derived CDR1 and CDR2 are SGHRS and YFSETQ. This CDR3 has 15 amino acids. The CDR3 loop reads CASSLGGGLDSPLHF. As DNA, the CDR3 is TGCGCCAGCAGCTTGGGCGGGGGGCTGGATTCACCCCTCCACTTT.

This clonotype was found a few times. The V call is TRBV20-1, the J call TRBJ2-4; either TRBD1 or TRBD2 may fit D (5 bases each). The germline V gene encodes CDR1 DFQATT and CDR2 SNEGSKA (reference sequence). The CDR3 has 13 amino acids. With 1 base removed from V and 6 bases from J, the gap between germline ends came to 10 bases. The CDR3 nucleotides read TGCAGTGCTAGAGGGAATGGGGGAAACATTCAGTACTTC. Its protein product is CSARGNGGNIQYF.

The V call is TRBV29-1, the J call TRBJ2-3; weak D call: TRBD1 (5 bases). The CDR3 extends over 15 amino acids. V was trimmed by 3 bases and J by 10 bases, leaving 23 bases between them. Germline CDR1 is SQVTM and CDR2 is ANQGSEA. The CDR3 reads CSVDVSSGSPTSQYF. CDR3 nucleotide sequence: TGCAGCGTTGACGTTTCTTCAGGGTCCCCTACGTCGCAGTATTTT.

The V and J genes are TRBV25-1 and TRBJ2-7; no reliable D call. CDR1 and CDR2 from the germline V gene are MGHDK and SYGVNS. Trimming removed 5 bases from V and 6 bases from J, with 8 bases in between. CDR3 length: 11 residues. This CDR3 is CASSSAREQYF. The CDR3 DNA follows: TGTGCCAGCAGTTCCGCCCGCGAGCAGTACTTC.

This clonotype was observed a handful of times. The chain links TRBV23-1 to TRBJ1-1; D call uncertain. TRBV23-1 counts as an open reading frame of uncertain function. This CDR3 comprises 13 residues. Trimming cost V 4 bases and J 1 base, with 7 bases left between them. Here the CDR3 reads CASSLSANTEAFF. Here the CDR3 DNA reads TGCGCCAGCAGTCTCTCAGCGAACACTGAAGCTTTCTTT.

This clonotype appeared a few times. The CDR3 region has the DNA TGCGCCAGCAGCCAAGGACAGGGTACTGGCTACACCTTC. The encoded protein is CASSQGQGTGYTF. The rearrangement joins TRBV4-3 to TRBJ1-2, with 7 bases fitting TRBD1. This CDR3 region has 13 residues. The J segment lost 7 bases and the V segment lost 1 base, leaving 3 bases of the junction unmatched. Germline V CDR1 and CDR2: LGHNA, YSLEER.